Presented here are 7 T cell receptor beta chains from one specimen sequenced in a study of T cells in localized non-small cell lung cancer. The protocol was immunoSEQ multiplex PCR, while the TCRdb copy is restricted to in-frame clones and leaves out a portion. The table includes about 17,000 clones, around 89% detected once. This sample comprised peripheral blood, obtained before any cancer treatment. These TCRs come from a male donor aged 60 or over with stage II squamous cell lung carcinoma.

The V gene is TRBV6-5, the J gene TRBJ2-1; D remains unclear. CDR1 MNHEY and CDR2 SVGAGI come from the germline V gene. This CDR3 is built from 12 residues. The V end lost 0 bases, the J end lost 7 bases, and 4 bases lay between the germline ends. The CDR3 here is CASSYSGNEQFF. CDR3 DNA: TGTGCCAGCAGTTACTCGGGGAATGAGCAGTTCTTC.

In DNA, the CDR3 is TGTGCCATCAGTCCTGGATGGGGGGTTCGTCCAGATACGCAGTATTTT. It specifies CAISPGWGVRPDTQYF. This chain links TRBV10-3 with TRBJ2-3; the D gene is possibly TRBD2 (6 bases). Germline V gene lookup returns CDR1 ENHRY and CDR2 SYGVKD. The CDR3 spans 16 residues. Trimming took 5 bases from V and 4 from J, leaving 19 bases between them.

The chain couples TRBV2 to TRBJ1-1; possible D gene TRBD1, 5 bases. The CDR3 contains 15 residues. Per the germline V gene, CDR1 is SNHLY and CDR2 is FYNNEI. V dropped 5 bases and J dropped 0 bases, with 13 bases sitting between them. This CDR3 is CASSLMGRLNTEAFF. CDR3 DNA sequence: TGTGCCAGCAGTTTGATGGGACGGCTGAACACTGAAGCTTTCTTT.

The V gene is TRBV13, the J gene TRBJ2-3, with D uncertain. This CDR3 is 13 amino acids long. V was clipped by 1 base and J by 3 bases, with 5 bases between them. Per the germline V gene, CDR1 is PRHDT and CDR2 is FYEKMQ (reference sequence). CDR3 sequence reads: CASSLVVTDTQYF. The CDR3 DNA follows: TGTGCCAGCAGCTTAGTAGTAACAGATACGCAGTATTTT.

The rearrangement joins TRBV18 to TRBJ2-5, with 12 bases identical to TRBD1. Germline V gene sequence: CDR1 KGHSH, CDR2 LQKENI. The CDR3 extends over 17 amino acids. The ends lost 0 bases at V and 2 bases at J; junction bases unmatched: 4. CDR3 loop: CASSPPRGQGAQETQYF. CDR3 coding DNA: TGTGCCAGCTCACCACCGAGGGGACAGGGGGCACAAGAGACCCAGTACTTC.

The genes are TRBV30 and TRBJ2-1; 7 bases line up with TRBD2. The CDR3 contains 13 residues. V shed 1 base, J shed 8 bases, and the junction held 5 bases outside the gene matches. Per germline, CDR1 GTSNPN and CDR2 SVGIG (reference sequence). The CDR3 protein is CAWSARLADEQFF. The CDR3 bases are TGTGCCTGGAGTGCCCGACTAGCCGATGAGCAGTTCTTC.

A note on this clone: The junction departs from the called germline gene at one end, perhaps through a read error. The V call is TRBV7-7, the J call TRBJ2-3, with D tentatively TRBD1 (5 bases). This CDR3 contains 15 residues. The germline V gene has CDR1 SSHAT and CDR2 FNYEAQ (reference sequence). CDR3 amino acids: CASSLSGFFTDTQYF. In DNA form, the CDR3 reads TGTGCTAGCAGCTTATCAGGGTTTTTTACAGATACGCAGTATTTT.